Below are 6 T cell receptor beta chains sequenced from a single sample in a study of CD8+CD57+ T cells in acquired aplastic anemia. By flow cytometry, patients selected for sequencing had shown an expansion of CD8+CD57+ cells. The study profiled TCR beta VDJ and CDR3 using genomic DNA as template. Each CDR3 protein gets one entry after TCRdb re-called the reads with MiXCR. Of around 500,000 distinct CDR3 sequences in the sample, around 32% were seen once. The sample was sorted CD4+, CD8+, or CD8+CD57+ T cells (not recorded which) from PBMCs. The receptors stem from a human donor with aplastic anemia.

This chain links TRBV30 with TRBJ2-7, with D unresolved. The CDR3 loop spans 14 amino acids. The germline gives CDR1 GTSNPN, CDR2 SVGIG (reference sequence). V shed 4 bases and J shed 3 bases, with 16 bases lying between them. CDR3 coding DNA: TGTGCCTGGACCCAGGCCGGTGGAAGCTACGAGCAGTACTTC. Residues: CAWTQAGGSYEQYF.

This clonotype was counted many times. This chain uses TRBV19 with TRBJ2-7, with a weak D call TRBD1 (5 bases). CDR1 is LNHDA, CDR2 SQIVND, per germline (reference sequence). This CDR3 is 14 amino acids long. V was pared by 10 bases and J by 2 bases, with 18 bases between. The CDR3 DNA sequence: TGTGCCACCAAATCCAGGGCTAGGCCCTACGAGCAGTACTTC. Residues: CATKSRARPYEQYF.

In this sample, this clonotype turned up a few times. This CDR3 reads CAWSSGNGNTIYF. CDR3 coding DNA: TGTGCCTGGAGCAGCGGTAACGGAAACACCATATATTTT. The chain joins TRBV30 to TRBJ1-3; unclear D gene. Germline V gene data show CDR1 as GTSNPN and CDR2 as SVGIG (reference sequence). V was clipped by 3 bases and J by 4 bases, with 10 bases between them. The CDR3 has 13 amino acids.

The rearrangement uses TRBV5-1 and TRBJ1-3; D gene uncertain. The V gene's germline CDR1 is SGHRS and CDR2 YFSETQ. The V and J ends lost 0 bases and 4 bases respectively, with 14 bases between them. CDR3 length: 16 residues. The CDR3 reads CASSLEILAGGNTIYF. In DNA form, the CDR3 reads TGCGCCAGCAGCTTGGAGATTTTGGCAGGCGGAAACACCATATATTTT.

This clonotype was seen many times. The chain combines TRBV20-1 with TRBJ2-7, with TRBD2 matching over 7 bases. CDR1 is DFQATT, CDR2 SNEGSKA, per germline (reference sequence). The J segment lost 4 bases and the V segment lost 3 bases, leaving 3 bases of the junction unmatched. CDR3 length equals 12 residues. CDR3 bases: TGCAGTGCTAGTGGGACTAATTACGAGCAGTACTTC. It specifies CSASGTNYEQYF.

This clonotype turned up a few times. The CDR3 here is CASSQEGSWGGGNYGYTF. The CDR3 coding sequence is TGTGCCAGCAGCCAAGAGGGATCCTGGGGGGGAGGGAACTATGGCTACACCTTC. This chain connects TRBV4-2 to TRBJ1-2, with D maybe TRBD1 (5 bases). The CDR3 runs 18 residues. Germline lookup yields CDR1 LGHNA and CDR2 YNFKEQ. Trimming shortened V by 0 bases and J by 2 bases, and 19 bases separated the two germline ends.